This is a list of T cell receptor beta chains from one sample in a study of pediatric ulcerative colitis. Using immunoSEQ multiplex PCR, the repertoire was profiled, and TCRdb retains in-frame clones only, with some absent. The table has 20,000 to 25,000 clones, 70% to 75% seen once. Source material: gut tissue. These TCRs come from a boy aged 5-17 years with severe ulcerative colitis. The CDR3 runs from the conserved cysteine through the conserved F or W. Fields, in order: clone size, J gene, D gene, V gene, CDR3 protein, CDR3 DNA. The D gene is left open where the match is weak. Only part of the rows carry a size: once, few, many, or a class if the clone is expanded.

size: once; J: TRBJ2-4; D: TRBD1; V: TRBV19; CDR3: CASSLQGAATKNIQYF; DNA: TGTGCCAGTAGTCTACAGGGGGCAGCTACAAAAAACATTCAGTACTTC
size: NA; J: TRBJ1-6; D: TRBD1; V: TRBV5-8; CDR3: CASSLATGRSYNSPLHF; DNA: TGTGCCAGCAGCTTGGCGACAGGGAGGTCATATAATTCACCCCTCCACTTT
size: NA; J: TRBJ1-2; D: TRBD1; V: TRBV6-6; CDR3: CASSYPGGRGYTF; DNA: TGTGCCAGCAGTTACCCAGGGGGCCGCGGCTACACCTTC
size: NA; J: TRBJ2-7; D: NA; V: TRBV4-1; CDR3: CASSQGQGSYEQYF; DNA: TGCGCCAGCAGCCAAGGGCAGGGCTCCTACGAGCAGTACTTC
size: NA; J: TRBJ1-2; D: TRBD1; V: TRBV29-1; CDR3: CSVEGDSSYGYTF; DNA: TGCAGCGTTGAAGGGGACAGCAGCTATGGCTACACCTTC
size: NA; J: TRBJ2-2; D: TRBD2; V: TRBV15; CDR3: CATKVRGYTGELFF; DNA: TGTGCCACCAAAGTGCGGGGGTACACCGGGGAGCTGTTTTTT
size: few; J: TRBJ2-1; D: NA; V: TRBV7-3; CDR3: CASSSGASEQFF; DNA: TGTGCCAGCAGCTCCGGAGCATCCGAGCAGTTCTTC
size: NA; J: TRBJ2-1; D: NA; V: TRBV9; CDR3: CASSVGRAGSNEQFF; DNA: TGTGCCAGCAGCGTCGGACGGGCGGGGAGCAATGAGCAGTTCTTC
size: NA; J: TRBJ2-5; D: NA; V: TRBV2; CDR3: CASSLTDPGRKQETQYF; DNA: TGTGCCAGCAGCCTTACGGACCCGGGGAGGAAACAAGAGACCCAGTACTTC
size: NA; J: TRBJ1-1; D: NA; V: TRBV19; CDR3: CASMQRGADTEAFF; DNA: TGTGCCAGTATGCAGCGGGGGGCAGACACTGAAGCTTTCTTT
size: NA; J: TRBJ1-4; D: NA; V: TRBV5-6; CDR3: CASSLGEKLFF; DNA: TGTGCCAGCAGCTTAGGTGAAAAACTGTTTTTT
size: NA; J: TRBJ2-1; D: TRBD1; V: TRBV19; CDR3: CASSSYRGSSYNEQFF; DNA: TGTGCCAGTAGTTCCTACAGGGGGTCATCCTACAATGAGCAGTTCTTC